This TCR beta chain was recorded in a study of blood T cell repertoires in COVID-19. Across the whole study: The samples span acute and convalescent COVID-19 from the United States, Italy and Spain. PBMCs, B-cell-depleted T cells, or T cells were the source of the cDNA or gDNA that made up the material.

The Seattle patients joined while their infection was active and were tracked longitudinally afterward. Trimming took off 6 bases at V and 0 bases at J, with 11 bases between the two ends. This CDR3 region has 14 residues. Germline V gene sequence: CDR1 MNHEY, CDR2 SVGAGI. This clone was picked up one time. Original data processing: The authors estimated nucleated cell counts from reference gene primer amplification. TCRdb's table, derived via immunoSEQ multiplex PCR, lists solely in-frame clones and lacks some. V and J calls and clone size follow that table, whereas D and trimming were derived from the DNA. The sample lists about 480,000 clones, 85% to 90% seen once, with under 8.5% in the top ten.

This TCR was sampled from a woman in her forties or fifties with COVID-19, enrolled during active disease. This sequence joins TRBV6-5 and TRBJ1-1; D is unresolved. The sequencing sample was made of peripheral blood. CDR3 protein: CASRSSGMNTEAFF. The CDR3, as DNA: TGTGCCAGCAGGAGTTCAGGTATGAACACTGAAGCTTTCTTT.